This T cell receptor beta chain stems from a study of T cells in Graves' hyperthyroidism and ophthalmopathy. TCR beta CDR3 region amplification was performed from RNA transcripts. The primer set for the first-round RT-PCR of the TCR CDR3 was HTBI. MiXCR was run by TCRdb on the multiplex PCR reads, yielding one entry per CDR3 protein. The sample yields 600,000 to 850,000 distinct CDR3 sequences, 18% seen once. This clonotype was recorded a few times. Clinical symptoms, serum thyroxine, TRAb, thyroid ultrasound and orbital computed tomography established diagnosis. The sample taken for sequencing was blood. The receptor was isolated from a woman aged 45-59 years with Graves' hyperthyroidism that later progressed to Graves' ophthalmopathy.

The CDR3 region has the DNA TGCAGCGTTGGCAGAACGGGGAACTATGGCTACACCTTC. Encoded protein: CSVGRTGNYGYTF. The chain joins TRBV29-1 to TRBJ1-2; D remains ambiguous. The V gene's germline CDR1 is SQVTM and CDR2 ANQGSEA. The CDR3 is 13 residues long. Deletions cut 4 bases from V and 2 bases from J, with 11 bases between.